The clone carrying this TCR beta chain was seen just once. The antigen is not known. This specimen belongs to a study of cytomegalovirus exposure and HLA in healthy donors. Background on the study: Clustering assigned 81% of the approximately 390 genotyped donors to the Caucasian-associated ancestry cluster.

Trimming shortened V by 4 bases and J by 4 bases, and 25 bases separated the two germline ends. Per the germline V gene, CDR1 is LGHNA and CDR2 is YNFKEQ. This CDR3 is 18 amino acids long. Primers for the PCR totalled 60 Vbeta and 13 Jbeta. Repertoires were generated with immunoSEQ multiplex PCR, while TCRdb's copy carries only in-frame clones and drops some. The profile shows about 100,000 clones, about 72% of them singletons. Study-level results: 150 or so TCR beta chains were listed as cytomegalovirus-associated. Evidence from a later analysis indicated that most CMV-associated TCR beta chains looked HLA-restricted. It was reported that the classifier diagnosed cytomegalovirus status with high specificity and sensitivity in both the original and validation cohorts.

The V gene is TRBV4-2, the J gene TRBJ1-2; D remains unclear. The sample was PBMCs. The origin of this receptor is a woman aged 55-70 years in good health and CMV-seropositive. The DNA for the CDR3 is TGTGCCAGCAGCCTACCCGGGATAATCGACACCCCCCTCTATGGCTACACCTTC. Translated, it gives CASSLPGIIDTPLYGYTF.